The 17 T cell receptor beta chains below were found in one sample sequenced in a study of T cell repertoires in cytomegalovirus infection. TCRdb fed the reads into MiXCR, producing one record per CDR3 protein. The sample yields 680,000 or so distinct CDR3 sequences, 35% to 45% seen once. Sequenced material: PBMCs. These receptors were collected from a human donor in good health (CMV status not recorded). Some clones in this sample may be carry-over from other donors' samples.

This chain uses TRBV9 with TRBJ1-2, with unresolved D. V was pared by 3 bases and J by 2 bases, with 11 bases between. This CDR3 contains 14 residues. Germline CDR1 SGDLS, CDR2 YYNGEE. This CDR3 reads CASSADGRNYGYTF. CDR3 nucleotide sequence: TGTGCCAGCAGCGCGGACGGACGGAACTATGGCTACACCTTC. The entire variable domain, with the rest obtained from reference TRBV9 and TRBJ1-2, is as follows: DSGVTQTPKHLITATGQRVTLRCSPRSGDLSVYWYQQSLDQGLQFLIQYYNGEERAKGNILERFSAQQFPDLHSELNLSSLELGDSALYFCASSADGRNYGYTFGSGTRLTVV.

V and J are TRBV27 and TRBJ1-5; TRBD1 is a possible D gene (6 bases). CDR1 and CDR2 (germline): MNHEY, SMNVEV (reference sequence). Trimming shortened V by 6 bases and J by 3 bases, and 15 bases separated the two germline ends. This CDR3 has 15 residues. CDR3 bases: TGTGCCAGCAGCCTCTACAGGGCCCCCAATCAGCCCCAGCATTTT. Its translation is CASSLYRAPNQPQHF.

The CDR3 bases are TGTGCCAGCAGCTTAGTACTTCGGGTGACGGCCAATGAGCAGTTCTTC. Translated, it gives CASSLVLRVTANEQFF. The V gene is TRBV11-1, the J gene TRBJ2-1; D gene ambiguous. The germline CDR1 and CDR2 sequences are SGHAT and FQDESV (reference sequence). This CDR3 region has 16 residues. The V end was cut by 1 base, the J end by 6 bases, with 16 bases between.

This chain links TRBV7-2 with TRBJ1-5, with 7 bases matching TRBD1. This CDR3 has 15 residues. Per the germline V gene, CDR1 is SGHTA and CDR2 is FQGNSA. The V segment lost 5 bases and the J segment 7 bases; nucleotides outside the gene matches: 11. CDR3 region: CASSLVTGESQPQHF. The CDR3, as DNA: TGTGCCAGCAGCCTAGTAACAGGGGAAAGCCAGCCCCAGCATTTT.

This clonotype was seen many times. CDR3 loop: CASSLKREWGEQFF. The CDR3 DNA reads as TGTGCCAGCAGCTTAAAGCGGGAGTGGGGTGAGCAGTTCTTC. The rearrangement uses TRBV7-2 and TRBJ2-1; 8 bases are shared with TRBD2. V was pared by 2 bases and J by 9 bases, with 6 bases of the junction left unmatched. Germline CDR1 is SGHTA and CDR2 is FQGNSA. CDR3 length: 14 amino acids.

The chain employs TRBV15 and TRBJ2-3; 16 positions match TRBD2. J gave up 5 bases and V 3 bases, and 5 bases lay outside the gene matches. The CDR3 contains 17 residues. Germline assignment: CDR1 LNHNV and CDR2 YYDKDF (reference sequence). The CDR3 nucleotides read TGTGCCACCAGCAGGGGACTAGCGGGAGGGCCAGAAGATACGCAGTATTTT. It translates to CATSRGLAGGPEDTQYF.

The genes are TRBV7-9 and TRBJ1-2; TRBD1 agrees at 7 bases. The CDR3 sequence is 15 residues long. Trimming cost V 5 bases and J 6 bases; bases outside gene matches: 12. Germline values: CDR1 SEHNR, CDR2 FQNEAQ (reference sequence). The CDR3 nucleotides read TGTGCCAGCAGCCTCATGACAGGGAACCCCCATGGCTACACCTTC. It translates to CASSLMTGNPHGYTF.

This clonotype was counted between two and nine times. This clone may be a read error of a much larger clone one base away. The chain recombines TRBV7-8 with TRBJ1-1; no clear D. CDR3 length equals 12 residues. Germline V CDR1 and CDR2: SGHVS, FQNEAQ. In nucleotides, the CDR3 is TGTTCCAGCAGCTTAGTTGGCACTGAAGCTTTCTTT. Residues: CSSSLVGTEAFF.

This clonotype showed up just a few times. The chain employs TRBV28 and TRBJ2-1; TRBD2 matches 10 bases. Per the germline V gene, CDR1 is MDHEN and CDR2 is SYDVKM. With 6 bases clipped from V and 9 bases from J, the junction kept 8 bases outside the gene matches. The CDR3 runs 14 residues. In DNA, the CDR3 is TGTGCCAGCAGCAACGAGCGGGGGGGCCGTGAGCAGTTCTTC. Its translation is CASSNERGGREQFF. The full variable domain, completed using reference TRBV28 and TRBJ2-1, is DVKVTQSSRYLVKRTGEKVFLECVQDMDHENMFWYRQDPGLGLRLIYFSYDVKMKEKGDIPEGYSVSREKKERFSLILESASTNQTSMYLCASSNERGGREQFFGPGTRLTVL.

This clonotype was counted only a few times. The J gene is TRBJ2-2, the V gene TRBV7-9; D gene ambiguous. The ends were cut back, 0 bases at V and 0 bases at J, with 8 bases in the middle. Germline lookup yields CDR1 SEHNR and CDR2 FQNEAQ (reference sequence). This CDR3 contains 16 residues. The CDR3 coding sequence is TGTGCCAGCAGCTTAGCGATGAGTCCGAACACCGGGGAGCTGTTTTTT. Its protein is CASSLAMSPNTGELFF.

This clonotype was picked up a small number of times. The V and J genes are TRBV7-3 and TRBJ1-1, with 9 bases fitting TRBD1. This CDR3 contains 16 residues. Losses at the gene ends were 0 bases for V and 1 base for J; bases not matched to a gene: 3. The germline gives CDR1 SGHTA, CDR2 FQGTGA. CDR3 bases: TGTGCCAGCAGCTTAACGGGGACAGGGTGGAACACTGAAGCTTTCTTT. Protein: CASSLTGTGWNTEAFF.

The chain recombines TRBV20-1 with TRBJ2-5; TRBD1 aligns across 11 bases. The CDR3 is 15 amino acids. From germline, CDR1 is DFQATT and CDR2 SNEGSKA (reference sequence). J was trimmed by 4 bases and V by 4 bases; bases with no gene match: 8. The CDR3 region has the DNA TGCAGTGCTACCGGACAGGGGGCTTTAGCAGAGACCCAGTACTTC. Translating gives CSATGQGALAETQYF.

The genes are TRBV4-1 and TRBJ1-4, with D unclear. The CDR3 covers 14 residues. Trimming took 4 bases from V and 7 from J, leaving 13 bases between them. The germline gives CDR1 MGHRA, CDR2 YSYEKL. The CDR3 region has the DNA TGCGCCAGCAGCCTTGAGGCGACGGGTGAAAAACTGTTTTTT. Protein: CASSLEATGEKLFF.

This chain connects TRBV6-5 to TRBJ1-4, with D tentatively TRBD1 (5 bases). This CDR3 is 15 amino acids long. Germline CDR1 and CDR2: MNHEY and SVGAGI. Trimming removed 2 bases from V and 7 bases from J, with 14 bases in between. The DNA of the CDR3 is TGTGCCAGCAGTTACAGTTCAGGGCGGGGTGAAAAACTGTTTTTT. As protein: CASSYSSGRGEKLFF.

The genes are TRBV12-3 or TRBV12-4 and TRBJ1-5; 8 bases fit TRBD1. CDR3 length equals 16 residues. The J segment lost 3 bases and the V segment lost 5 bases, leaving 9 bases of the junction unmatched. CDR3 region: CASSGGPGQDNQPQHF. DNA of the CDR3: TGTGCCAGCAGTGGGGGCCCGGGACAGGACAATCAGCCCCAGCATTTT.

This clonotype occurred a few times. The CDR3 loop is CASSSGGLGDEQFF. CDR3 sequence (DNA): TGTGCCAGTAGTAGCGGAGGACTCGGGGATGAGCAGTTCTTC. This sequence joins TRBV19 and TRBJ2-1; D is perhaps TRBD2 (5 bases). The CDR3 sequence is 14 residues long. Trimming took off 4 bases at V and 8 bases at J, with 15 bases between the two ends. The germline gives CDR1 LNHDA, CDR2 SQIVND (reference sequence). The full variable domain, in which reference TRBV19 and TRBJ2-1 provide the parts outside the CDR3, is DGGITQSPKYLFRKEGQNVTLSCEQNLNHDAMYWYRQDPGQGLRLIYYSQIVNDFQKGDIAEGYSVSREKKESFPLTVTSAQKNPTAFYLCASSSGGLGDEQFFGPGTRLTVL.

Only one count was recorded for this clonotype. One junction end disagrees with the germline gene, perhaps due to a read error. This CDR3 reads CTSSLPTGGNTEAFF. DNA of the CDR3: TGTACCAGCAGCTTACCGACAGGGGGGAACACTGAAGCTTTCTTT. The gene calls are TRBV7-3 and TRBJ1-1; 9 bases are a match to TRBD1. Germline values: CDR1 SGHTA, CDR2 FQGTGA. CDR3 length equals 15 residues.